These 13 T cell receptor beta chains were all obtained from the same sample, sequenced in a study of CD8+ T cells in alopecia areata. Cutaneous lymph node cells were pooled, and they were sorted using CD4, CD8alpha, NKG2D, NKG2ACE and other markers. Following RNA extraction, reverse transcription yielded cDNA that acted as the sequencing template. Profiling relied on immunoSEQ multiplex PCR, and the TCRdb table lists in-frame clones only, not all of them. The table lists 200,000 to 300,000 clones, no singletons, with roughly 1.2% in the top ten. Source material: CD4+ T cells sorted from a lymph node. These receptors all come from a C3H/HeJ mouse with alopecia areata. This strain's MHC haplotype is H2-k.

Points on this clone: Mouse germline and gene names are used. Coverage ceases 4 residues before the CDR3 finishes, and the germline J gene fills in the end. The same CDR3 is also encoded by other DNA sequences in this sample. The V and J genes are TRBV19 and TRBJ2-7; 10 nucleotides line up with TRBD1. The V gene's germline CDR1 is FNHDT and CDR2 SITEND (reference sequence). The CDR3 consists of 14 residues. Incomplete CDR3 DNA: TGTGCCAGCAGGAAGACAGGGGGCTCTTAT. It encodes CASRKTGGSY. The whole CDR3 region reads CASRKTGGSYEQYF. Complete variable domain (other parts from reference TRBV19 and TRBJ2-7): GGIITQTPKFLIGQEGQKLTLKCQQNFNHDTMYWYRQDSGKGLRLIYYSITENDLQKGDLSEGYDASREKKSSFSLTVTSAQKNEMAVFLCASRKTGGSYEQYFGPGTRLTVL.

This clone was observed a few times. These gene names are mouse names. Read sequence stops 4 residues before the CDR3 end, and the germline J gene provides the missing end. V is TRBV31 and J is TRBJ2-7; possibly TRBD1 for D (6 bases). CDR1 and CDR2 (germline): GKSSPN, SITVG. The V end lost 3 bases, the J end lost 0 bases, and 9 bases lay between the germline ends. The CDR3 spans 13 residues. The CDR3 sequence is CAWSPDSSYEQYF. CDR3 DNA, as far as it was read: TGTGCCTGGAGCCCGGACAGCTCCTAT.

This clone has a count of ten or more. Genes and germline come from the mouse. The read ends 4 residues before the CDR3 terminus; that terminus is restored from the germline J gene. The chain has TRBV17 and TRBJ2-5, with 11 nucleotides matching TRBD1. Per the germline V gene, CDR1 is MNHDT and CDR2 is YYDKIL. This CDR3 has 15 amino acids. The CDR3 protein is CASSQDRGREDTQYF. Incomplete CDR3 DNA: TGTGCTAGCAGTCAGGACAGGGGGCGGGAAGAC. Using reference TRBV17 and TRBJ2-5 for the parts outside the CDR3, the full variable domain is DTTVKQNPRYKLARVGKPVNLICSQTMNHDTMYWYQKKPNQAPKLLLFYYDKILNREADTFEKFQSSRPNNSFCSLYIGSAGLEYSAMYLCASSQDRGREDTQYFGPGTRLLVL.

The table lists this clone with a few counts. The gene names here belong to mouse. The CDR3 end is not reached by the read, which stops 4 residues before it; the germline J gene fills it in. The sample carries other DNA sequences with the same CDR3. The chain joins TRBV5 to TRBJ2-1, with 8 bases identical to TRBD2. This CDR3 spans 15 amino acids. Germline V gene data show CDR1 as LGHNA and CDR2 as YNLKQL (reference sequence). V shed 0 bases, J shed 4 bases, and the junction held 2 bases outside the gene matches. The CDR3 sequence is CASSQDGGDYAEQFF. The DNA read from the CDR3 is TGTGCCAGCAGCCAAGATGGGGGGGATTATGCT.

This clone came up many times. Mouse gene names apply. The CDR3 is cut off 4 residues early in the read; its end comes from the germline J gene. Other DNA sequences from this sample encode an identical CDR3 as well. The chain joins TRBV1 to TRBJ2-1, with TRBD1 matching over 7 bases. The ends lost 3 bases at V and 0 bases at J; junction bases unmatched: 2. Germline V CDR1 and CDR2: NSQYPW, LRSPGD (reference sequence). The CDR3 runs 15 residues. CDR3 sequence reads: CTCSADRANYAEQFF. The DNA read from the CDR3 is TGCACCTGCAGTGCTGACAGGGCTAACTATGCT.

Ten or more counts support this clone. The gene symbols are mouse symbols. The read terminates 4 residues before the CDR3 end, so the remaining end is supplied by the germline J gene. The chain carries TRBV17 and TRBJ2-1, with 13 nucleotides matching TRBD2. The CDR3 is 16 residues long. J lost 1 base, V lost 5 bases, and 2 bases had no gene match. Germline CDR1 and CDR2: MNHDT and YYDKIL. CDR3 DNA, as far as it was read: TGTGCTAGCAGTGGGGACTGGGGGGGGAACTATGCT. Amino acids: CASSGDWGGNYA. The whole CDR3 protein is CASSGDWGGNYAEQFF.

The sample holds a few counts of this clone. The genes are named according to mouse. The read terminates 4 residues before the CDR3 end, so the remaining end is supplied by the germline J gene. This chain links TRBV1 with TRBJ2-1; 8 bases map to TRBD1. Looked up from germline, CDR1 is NSQYPW and CDR2 is LRSPGD (reference sequence). Trimming removed 3 bases from V and 2 bases from J; junction bases left unmatched: 3. The CDR3 sequence is 15 residues long. The CDR3 DNA, read in part, is TGCACCTGCAGTGCCCTCAGGGGGCACTATGCT. Protein sequence: CTCSALRGHYA. The full CDR3 protein reads CTCSALRGHYAEQFF.

With respect to this clone: Mouse germline and gene names are used. The read stops 4 residues short of the end of the CDR3; the missing end is completed from the germline J gene. The rearrangement joins TRBV19 to TRBJ2-7; 7 positions match TRBD2. CDR3 length: 12 amino acids. Per germline, CDR1 FNHDT and CDR2 SITEND (reference sequence). After removal of 7 bases from V and 3 bases from J, the junction contained 4 bases not matched to a gene. The CDR3 sequence: CASFAGGYEQYF. The CDR3 DNA, read in part, is TGTGCCAGCTTTGCTGGGGGCTAT.

On this clone: Gene and germline names: mouse. Partial CDR3 DNA: TGTGCCAGCAGTGATGACACAGGGCGGTAT. It codes for CASSDDTGRY. The whole CDR3 is CASSDDTGRYEQYF. V gene TRBV13-1 combines with J gene TRBJ2-7; D is possibly TRBD1 (6 bases). The CDR3 end is not reached by the read, which stops 4 residues before it; the germline J gene fills it in. CDR1 is NSHNY and CDR2 is SYGAGN in the germline V gene. The CDR3 totals 14 residues.

Of note for this clone: Gene names follow the mouse nomenclature. The CDR3 extends 4 residues past the end of the read, so its final part is completed from the germline J gene. The sample holds other DNA sequences that translate to the same CDR3. The chain combines TRBV19 with TRBJ2-2; 7 bases are a match to TRBD2. The trim removed 2 bases at V and 2 bases at J, leaving 0 bases unmatched. The V gene's germline CDR1 is FNHDT and CDR2 SITEND (reference sequence). The CDR3 loop spans 14 amino acids. CDR3 residues: CASSMGGNTGQLYF. CDR3 DNA (partial): TGTGCCAGCAGTATGGGGGGGAACACCGGG.

Of note for this clone: Mouse gene names and germline throughout. The read stops 4 residues short of the end of the CDR3; the missing end is completed from the germline J gene. This chain uses TRBV5 with TRBJ2-2; 11 positions agree with TRBD2. There are 16 residues in the CDR3. The ends lost 1 base at V and 4 bases at J; junction bases unmatched: 2. Germline values: CDR1 LGHNA, CDR2 YNLKQL (reference sequence). The part of the CDR3 DNA that was read is TGTGCCAGCAGCCAAGGGACTGGGGGGCGCACCGGG. It codes for CASSQGTGGRTG. The CDR3 as a whole reads CASSQGTGGRTGQLYF.

A remark on this clone: Gene and germline names: mouse. With the read ending 4 residues before the CDR3 end, the germline J gene is used to fill in that end. This sequence joins TRBV19 and TRBJ2-4; 8 nucleotides match TRBD2. CDR3 length equals 13 residues. Germline loops: CDR1 FNHDT, CDR2 SITEND (reference sequence). The CDR3 DNA, read in part, is TGTGCCAGCAGACCGGGACTGGAAAAC. Translating gives CASRPGLEN. The whole CDR3 is CASRPGLENTLYF.

There are a few counts of this clone. All gene names here are mouse names. The read stops 4 residues short of the end of the CDR3; the missing end is completed from the germline J gene. J is TRBJ2-3 and V is TRBV13-2; 11 nucleotides match TRBD2. V lost 3 bases and J lost 4; bases outside the gene matches: 1. The CDR3 is 14 amino acids. Germline assignment: CDR1 NNHNN and CDR2 SYGAGS (reference sequence). Incomplete CDR3 DNA: TGTGCCAGCGGTGGGACTGGGGGGACAGAA. Its protein is CASGGTGGTE. The CDR3 in full is CASGGTGGTETLYF.